The rows below give T cell receptor beta chains drawn from one sample of a study of blood T cell repertoires in COVID-19. Sequenced by immunoSEQ multiplex PCR; TCRdb stores in-frame clones only, minus some. The sample lists fewer than 350,000 clones, about 93% seen once, with roughly 7% in the top ten. The sequenced material came from peripheral blood. These receptors were collected from a woman in her twenties or thirties with COVID-19, enrolled during active disease. The conserved cysteine and the conserved F or W are not part of the CDR3 here.

j_call | v_call | cdr3_aa
TRBJ2-1 | TRBV28 | ASSLPGLGVDEQF
TRBJ1-4 | TRBV5-4 | ASSLEGPKEKLF
TRBJ1-5 | TRBV7-9 | ASSLFPGQGNQPQH
TRBJ2-3 | TRBV5-1 | ASSLPAKRDRGTYTQY
TRBJ2-3 | TRBV10-2 | ASSPLAGGPGDTQY
TRBJ2-7 | TRBV27 | ASSLYIPGLAGVGEQY
TRBJ2-1 | TRBV4-1 | ASSQGTRRSYNEQF
TRBJ1-1 | TRBV3-1/TRBV3-2 | ASSQGGGSTEAF
TRBJ1-1 | TRBV6-5 | ASSYSLNTEAF
TRBJ1-1 | TRBV28 | ASSFPYRETEAF
TRBJ2-7 | TRBV28 | ASSSPGQGTYEQY
TRBJ1-4 | TRBV15 | ATSGTTGVNEKLF
TRBJ2-4 | TRBV4-1 | ASSQTSIAKNIQY
TRBJ2-1 | TRBV13 | ASSAPLAGAYNEQF
TRBJ2-7 | TRBV4-1 | ASSQGQNYEQY
TRBJ1-6 | TRBV5-1 | ASSLYTSSNDSPLH
TRBJ1-5 | TRBV5-1 | ASSFTTGNNQPQH
TRBJ1-1 | TRBV5-3 | ARSLRTGEGTEAF
TRBJ2-7 | TRBV5-1 | ASSLGDRYEQY
TRBJ2-1 | TRBV27 | ASTRQLAGGGHEQF
TRBJ2-7 | TRBV11-2 | ASSQGGYEQY
TRBJ1-5 | TRBV6-1 | ASSEGSAGWQPQH
TRBJ1-2 | TRBV28 | ASRSQTGGYGYT
TRBJ1-4 | TRBV7-2 | ASSFAPPGEGEKLF
TRBJ2-2 | TRBV4-3 | ASSQDASGGLGELF
TRBJ2-1 | TRBV13 | ASSFSGSIHEQF
TRBJ2-1 | TRBV28 | ASSLDRGGWQF
TRBJ2-1 | TRBV19 | ASSIDGNRGAYNEQF
TRBJ1-3 | TRBV11-2 | ASSSIQGIGGNTIY
TRBJ1-2 | TRBV5-1 | ASSQEQGSNYGYT
TRBJ1-1 | TRBV4-1 | ASLRTGKKVTEAF
TRBJ2-2 | TRBV11-2 | ASSLRGLAVTGELF
TRBJ1-1 | TRBV28 | ASIPSGKLSTEAF
TRBJ1-6 | TRBV7-2 | ASSLAEDGYYNSPLH
TRBJ1-4 | TRBV5-1 | ASSSGGSEKLF
TRBJ2-2 | TRBV4-3 | ASSQTHPSGANTGELF
TRBJ2-3 | TRBV19 | ASSPGADTQY
TRBJ2-1 | TRBV19 | ASSSGQGELGTNEQF
TRBJ2-4 | TRBV28 | ASSPLDRVNIQY
TRBJ1-3 | TRBV2 | ASSEDRSSGNTIY
TRBJ2-5 | TRBV10-3 | AISDHSRETQY
TRBJ1-2 | TRBV28 | ASSLEGGHRGYT
TRBJ2-1 | TRBV24-1 | ATSALASGRGEQF
TRBJ2-2 | TRBV19 | ASSDRGAGELF
TRBJ1-6 | TRBV20-1 | SVGANSPLH
TRBJ1-1 | TRBV10-2 | ASGSDRGNTEAF
TRBJ1-5 | TRBV5-6 | ASSLSNDRPQH
TRBJ2-2 | TRBV19 | ASSGRGSGELF
TRBJ2-3 | TRBV5-8 | ASRPSSGLAGGRGSDTQY
TRBJ1-4 | TRBV2 | ASSGRGGGEKLF
TRBJ2-5 | TRBV28 | ASSRGQQETQY
TRBJ2-5 | TRBV4-1 | ASSQDRRAGQETQY
TRBJ1-4 | TRBV5-1 | ASSLAAGNEKLF
TRBJ2-7 | TRBV25-1 | ASSVQGALAGVHEQY